Presented here are 13 T cell receptor beta chains from one specimen sequenced in a study of blood T cells in healthy people across ages. The second PCR ran about 6 to 12 cycles with a sample-barcoded 5' primer and J-beta primers. TCRdb reanalysed the 5' RACE reads using MiXCR and keeps one entry per CDR3 protein. In the table there are some 900,000 distinct CDR3 sequences, roughly 50% of which are singletons. The sample was blood. The receptor set was obtained from a man in his thirties or forties in good health.

The chain has TRBV20-1 and TRBJ2-1; TRBD2 agrees at 9 bases. Trimming removed 3 bases from V and 12 bases from J; junction bases left unmatched: 12. The CDR3 is 14 residues long. The germline gives CDR1 DFQATT, CDR2 SNEGSKA (reference sequence). CDR3 amino acids: CSASPSGVTSGQFF. The CDR3 DNA reads as TGCAGTGCTAGTCCTAGCGGGGTTACGTCTGGGCAGTTCTTC.

This clonotype was seen many times. One junction end does not reproduce the germline sequence, and a read error may be involved. V gene TRBV5-1 combines with J gene TRBJ2-7; D is possibly TRBD1 or TRBD2 (5 bases each). Germline loops: CDR1 SGHRS, CDR2 YFSETQ. The CDR3 has 13 amino acids. CDR3 loop: CASSLVGGYEQYF. The DNA of the CDR3 is TGTGCCAGCAGCTTAGTTGGGGGCTACGAGCAGTACTTC.

This chain connects TRBV20-1 to TRBJ2-1, with TRBD2 matching 9 bases. The CDR3 sequence is 14 residues long. Germline CDR1 reads DFQATT; CDR2 reads SNEGSKA (reference sequence). The ends lost 6 bases at V and 10 bases at J; junction bases unmatched: 13. In DNA form, the CDR3 reads TGCAGTGCGACTAGAGGCGGGGGGGCGGGAGAGCAGTTCTTC. The encoded protein is CSATRGGGAGEQFF.

Many counts were recorded for this clonotype. V gene TRBV4-3 combines with J gene TRBJ2-5, with a weak D call TRBD1 (6 bases). Germline V gives CDR1 LGHNA, CDR2 YSLEER. The length of the CDR3 is 13 residues. Trimming stripped 5 bases from V and 0 bases from J, with 7 bases between. The CDR3 spells CASSTGYQETQYF. As DNA, the CDR3 is TGCGCCAGCAGCACAGGGTACCAAGAGACCCAGTACTTC.

The chain joins TRBV7-9 to TRBJ2-7; unclear D gene. The CDR3 consists of 16 residues. The germline gives CDR1 SEHNR, CDR2 FQNEAQ (reference sequence). Between the trimmed V and J ends, which lost 2 bases and 3 bases, there was a span of 17 bases. CDR3 in amino acids: CASSLSLGMAGYEQYF. CDR3 sequence (DNA): TGTGCCAGCAGCTTAAGTCTGGGTATGGCCGGCTACGAGCAGTACTTC.

The CDR3 sequence: CASSPRTGNTDTQYF. As DNA, the CDR3 is TGTGCCAGCAGTCCACGGACAGGGAACACAGATACGCAGTATTTT. The chain links TRBV6-5 to TRBJ2-3; 8 bases are shared with TRBD1. CDR3 length: 15 amino acids. Germline-derived CDR1 and CDR2 are MNHEY and SVGAGI. The V gene end was trimmed by 5 bases and the J gene end by 2 bases; junction bases not matched to a gene: 6.

The chain employs TRBV27 and TRBJ2-4; no definite D call. The CDR3 extends over 14 amino acids. From germline, CDR1 is MNHEY and CDR2 SMNVEV (reference sequence). V shed 3 bases and J shed 0 bases, with 6 bases lying between them. DNA of the CDR3: TGTGCCAGCAGTTTTAGTAAAGCCAAAAACATTCAGTACTTC. Its translation: CASSFSKAKNIQYF.

This clonotype was observed a handful of times. The chain uses TRBV21-1 and TRBJ2-1; TRBD1 is the table's D call and was not checked against the DNA. TRBV21-1 represents a pseudogene. The CDR3 runs to 14 residues. The CDR3 here is CASPGQGYNNEQFF. The CDR3, as DNA: TGTGCCAGTCCGGGACAGGGTTATAACAATGAGCAGTTCTTC.

The V gene is TRBV11-3, the J gene TRBJ2-1, with 13 bases fitting TRBD2. In germline, CDR1 is SGHNT, CDR2 YENEEA. J gave up 10 bases and V 1 base, and 7 bases lay outside the gene matches. This CDR3 comprises 16 residues. This CDR3 reads CASSLALAGGLGEQFF. CDR3 bases: TGTGCCAGCAGCTTAGCACTAGCGGGGGGGCTAGGGGAGCAGTTCTTC.

This clonotype was seen a handful of times. The chain couples TRBV7-2 to TRBJ2-2, with unresolved D. V dropped 6 bases and J dropped 0 bases, with 14 bases sitting between them. Germline assignment: CDR1 SGHTA and CDR2 FQGNSA. The CDR3 has 16 amino acids. The CDR3 region is CASRGQASANTGELFF. CDR3 DNA: TGTGCCAGCAGAGGTCAGGCAAGCGCGAACACCGGGGAGCTGTTTTTT.

The chain uses TRBV29-1 and TRBJ2-1; the D is unclear. Germline V gives CDR1 SQVTM, CDR2 ANQGSEA. Trimming removed 4 bases from V and 8 bases from J, with 9 bases in between. CDR3 size: 11 residues. For the CDR3, the DNA is TGCAGCGTTGGGGGAAACGATGAGCAGTTCTTC. It translates to CSVGGNDEQFF.

This clonotype was observed a handful of times. A junction end diverges from the germline sequence, so it may reflect a read error. J is TRBJ2-4 and V is TRBV7-7; the D gene is possibly TRBD2 (6 bases). The CDR3 has 18 amino acids. The germline V gene encodes CDR1 SSHAT and CDR2 FNYEAQ (reference sequence). The CDR3 reads CASSLETGRRLAKNIQYF. CDR3 coding DNA: TGTGCTAGCAGCTTAGAAACGGGGAGGAGACTAGCCAAAAACATTCAGTACTTC.

CDR3 protein: CASTRGGGPNIQYF. The CDR3 DNA sequence: TGTGCCAGCACCCGTGGCGGGGGACCAAACATTCAGTACTTC. V usage is TRBV2 and J usage is TRBJ2-4; 7 positions agree with TRBD2. Trimming at V came to 7 bases and at J to 6 bases, leaving 9 bases not matched to a gene. CDR3 length: 14 amino acids. Germline V gene data show CDR1 as SNHLY and CDR2 as FYNNEI.